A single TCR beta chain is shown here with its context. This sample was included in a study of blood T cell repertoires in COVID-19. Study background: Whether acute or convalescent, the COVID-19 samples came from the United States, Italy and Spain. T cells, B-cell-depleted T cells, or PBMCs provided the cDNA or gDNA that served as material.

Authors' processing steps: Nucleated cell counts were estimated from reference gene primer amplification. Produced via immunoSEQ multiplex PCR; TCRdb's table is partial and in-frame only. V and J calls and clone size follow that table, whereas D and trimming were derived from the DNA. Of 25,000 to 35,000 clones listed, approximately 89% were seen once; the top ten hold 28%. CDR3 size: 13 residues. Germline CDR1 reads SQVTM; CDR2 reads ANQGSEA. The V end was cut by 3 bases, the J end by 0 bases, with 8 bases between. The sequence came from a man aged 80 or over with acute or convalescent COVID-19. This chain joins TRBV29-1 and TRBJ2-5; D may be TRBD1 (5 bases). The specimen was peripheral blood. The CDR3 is CSVDREDQETQYF. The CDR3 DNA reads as TGCAGCGTTGACAGGGAAGACCAAGAGACCCAGTACTTC.